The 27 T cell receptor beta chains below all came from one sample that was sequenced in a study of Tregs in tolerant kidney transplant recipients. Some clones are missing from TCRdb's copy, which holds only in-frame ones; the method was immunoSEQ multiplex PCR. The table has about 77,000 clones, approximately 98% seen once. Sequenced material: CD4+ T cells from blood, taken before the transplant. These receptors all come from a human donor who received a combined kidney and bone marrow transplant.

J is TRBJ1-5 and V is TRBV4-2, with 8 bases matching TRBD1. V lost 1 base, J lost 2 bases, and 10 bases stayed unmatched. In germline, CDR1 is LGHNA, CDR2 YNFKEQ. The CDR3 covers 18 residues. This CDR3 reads CASSQGTGSTVGNQPQHF. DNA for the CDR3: TGTGCCAGCAGCCAAGGGACAGGGAGTACGGTTGGCAATCAGCCCCAGCATTTT.

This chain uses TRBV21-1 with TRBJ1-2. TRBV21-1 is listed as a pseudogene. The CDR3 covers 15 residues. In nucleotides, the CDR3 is TGTGCCAGCAGCAAAGAGGCAGGACTAAACTATGGCTATACCTTC. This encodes CASSKEAGLNYGYTF.

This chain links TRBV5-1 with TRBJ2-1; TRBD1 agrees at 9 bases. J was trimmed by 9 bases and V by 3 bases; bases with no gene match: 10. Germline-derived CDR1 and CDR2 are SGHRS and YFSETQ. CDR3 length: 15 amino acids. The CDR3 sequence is CASSSPGTGMVEQFF. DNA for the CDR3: TGCGCCAGCAGCTCTCCCGGGACAGGGATGGTTGAGCAGTTCTTC.

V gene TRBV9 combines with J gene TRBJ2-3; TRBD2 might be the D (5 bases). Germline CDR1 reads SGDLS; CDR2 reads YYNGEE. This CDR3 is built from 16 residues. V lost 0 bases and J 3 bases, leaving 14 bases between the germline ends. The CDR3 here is CASSVGVGAGTDTQYF. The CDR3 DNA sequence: TGTGCCAGCAGCGTAGGGGTGGGAGCTGGGACAGATACGCAGTATTTT.

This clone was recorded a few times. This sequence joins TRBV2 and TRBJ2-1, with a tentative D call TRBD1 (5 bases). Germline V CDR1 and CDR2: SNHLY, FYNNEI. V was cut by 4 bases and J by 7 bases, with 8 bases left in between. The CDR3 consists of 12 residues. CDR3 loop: CASSGPGNEQFF. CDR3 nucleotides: TGTGCCAGCAGTGGTCCAGGGAATGAGCAGTTCTTC.

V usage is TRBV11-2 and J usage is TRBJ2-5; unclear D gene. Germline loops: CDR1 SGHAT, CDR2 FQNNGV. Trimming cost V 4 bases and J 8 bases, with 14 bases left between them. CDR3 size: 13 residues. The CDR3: CASSSSSRSTQYF. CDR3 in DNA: TGTGCCAGCAGCTCTAGTTCAAGGAGTACCCAGTACTTC.

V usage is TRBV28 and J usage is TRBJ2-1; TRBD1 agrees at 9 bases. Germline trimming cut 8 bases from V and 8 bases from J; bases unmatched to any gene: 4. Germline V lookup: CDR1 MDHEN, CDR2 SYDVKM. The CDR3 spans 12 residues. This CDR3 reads CASGDRVYEQFF. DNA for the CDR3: TGTGCCAGCGGGGACAGGGTCTATGAGCAGTTCTTC.

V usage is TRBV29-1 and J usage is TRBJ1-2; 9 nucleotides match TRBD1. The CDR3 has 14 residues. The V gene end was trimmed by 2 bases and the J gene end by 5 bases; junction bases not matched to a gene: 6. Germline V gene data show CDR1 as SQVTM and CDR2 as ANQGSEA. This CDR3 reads CSVEPSGTGYGYTF. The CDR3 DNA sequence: TGCAGCGTTGAACCCTCCGGGACAGGGTATGGCTACACCTTC.

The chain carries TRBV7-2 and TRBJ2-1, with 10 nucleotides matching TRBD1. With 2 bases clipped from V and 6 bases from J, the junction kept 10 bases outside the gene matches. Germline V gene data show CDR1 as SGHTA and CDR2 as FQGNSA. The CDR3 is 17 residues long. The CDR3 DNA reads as TGTGCCAGCAGCTTAAATTCGTGGACAGGGGGTTTCAATGAGCAGTTCTTC. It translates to CASSLNSWTGGFNEQFF. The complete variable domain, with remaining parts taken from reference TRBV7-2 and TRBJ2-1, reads GAGVSQSPSNKVTEKGKDVELRCDPISGHTALYWYRQSLGQGLEFLIYFQGNSAPDKSGLPSDRFSAERTGGSVSTLTIQRTQQEDSAVYLCASSLNSWTGGFNEQFFGPGTRLTVL.

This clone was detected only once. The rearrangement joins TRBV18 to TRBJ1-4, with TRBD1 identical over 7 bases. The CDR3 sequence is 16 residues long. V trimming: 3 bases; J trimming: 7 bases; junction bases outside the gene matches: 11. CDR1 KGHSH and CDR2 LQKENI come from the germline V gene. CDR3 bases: TGTGCCAGCTCACCGCCATCGACAGGGCAAGGTGAAAAACTGTTTTTT. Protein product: CASSPPSTGQGEKLFF.

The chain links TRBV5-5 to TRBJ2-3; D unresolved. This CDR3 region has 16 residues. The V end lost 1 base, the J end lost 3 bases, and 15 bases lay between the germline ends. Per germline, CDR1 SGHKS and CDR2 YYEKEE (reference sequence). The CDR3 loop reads CASSLLVGRGTDTQYF. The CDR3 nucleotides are TGTGCCAGCAGCTTGTTAGTGGGTAGAGGAACAGATACGCAGTATTTT.

CDR3 coding DNA: TGCGCCAGCAGCTCCACAAACCTTATTAACACTGAAGCTTTCTTT. It yields the protein CASSSTNLINTEAFF. This sequence joins TRBV5-1 and TRBJ1-1; no reliable D call. This CDR3 region has 15 residues. Germline CDR1 reads SGHRS; CDR2 reads YFSETQ. The V and J ends lost 3 bases and 2 bases respectively, with 14 bases between them. The variable domain in full, completed from reference TRBV5-1 and TRBJ1-1, reads KAGVTQTPRYLIKTRGQQVTLSCSPISGHRSVSWYQQTPGQGLQFLFEYFSETQRNKGNFPGRFSGRQFSNSRSEMNVSTLELGDSALYLCASSSTNLINTEAFFGQGTRLTVV.

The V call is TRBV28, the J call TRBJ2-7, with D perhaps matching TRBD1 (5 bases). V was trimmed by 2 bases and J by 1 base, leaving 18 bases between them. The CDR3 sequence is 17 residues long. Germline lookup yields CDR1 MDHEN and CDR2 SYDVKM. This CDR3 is CASSLTGAPENSYEQYF. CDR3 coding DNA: TGTGCCAGCAGTTTAACAGGAGCCCCAGAAAATTCCTACGAGCAGTACTTC.

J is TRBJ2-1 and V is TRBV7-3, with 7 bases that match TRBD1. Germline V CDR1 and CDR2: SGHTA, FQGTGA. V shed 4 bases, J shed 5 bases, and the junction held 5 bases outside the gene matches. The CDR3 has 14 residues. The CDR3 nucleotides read TGTGCCAGCAGCTCCGGGACAGCGGACAATGAGCAGTTCTTC. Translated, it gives CASSSGTADNEQFF.

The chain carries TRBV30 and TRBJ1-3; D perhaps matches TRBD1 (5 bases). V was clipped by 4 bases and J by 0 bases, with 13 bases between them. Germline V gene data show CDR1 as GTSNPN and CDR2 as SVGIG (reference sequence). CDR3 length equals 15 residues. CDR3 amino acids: CAWTPGVTSGNTIYF. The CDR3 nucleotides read TGTGCCTGGACCCCGGGGGTCACCTCTGGAAACACCATATATTTT.

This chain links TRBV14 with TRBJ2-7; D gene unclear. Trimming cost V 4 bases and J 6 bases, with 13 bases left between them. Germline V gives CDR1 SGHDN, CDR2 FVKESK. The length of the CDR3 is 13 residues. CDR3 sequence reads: CASSLLSHPEQYF. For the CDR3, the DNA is TGTGCCAGCAGCCTTCTCAGTCACCCCGAGCAGTACTTC.

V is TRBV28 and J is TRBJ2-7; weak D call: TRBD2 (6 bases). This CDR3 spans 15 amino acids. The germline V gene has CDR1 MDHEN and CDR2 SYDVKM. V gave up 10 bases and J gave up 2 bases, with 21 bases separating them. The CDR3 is CATSAPVGGTYEQYF. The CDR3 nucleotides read TGTGCCACCTCGGCGCCCGTGGGGGGAACCTACGAGCAGTACTTC.

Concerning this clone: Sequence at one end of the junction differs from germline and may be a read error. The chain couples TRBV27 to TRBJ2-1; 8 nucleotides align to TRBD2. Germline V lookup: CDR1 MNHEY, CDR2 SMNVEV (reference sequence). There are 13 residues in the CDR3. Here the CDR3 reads CASGLRGAGEQFF. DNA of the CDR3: TGTGCCAGCGGTTTGCGGGGGGCTGGTGAGCAGTTCTTC.

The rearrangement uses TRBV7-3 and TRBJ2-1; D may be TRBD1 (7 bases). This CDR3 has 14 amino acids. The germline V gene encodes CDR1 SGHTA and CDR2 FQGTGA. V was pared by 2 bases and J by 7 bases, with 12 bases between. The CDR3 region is CASSLETGRNEQFF. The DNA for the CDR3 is TGTGCCAGCAGCTTAGAGACAGGGAGGAATGAGCAGTTCTTC.

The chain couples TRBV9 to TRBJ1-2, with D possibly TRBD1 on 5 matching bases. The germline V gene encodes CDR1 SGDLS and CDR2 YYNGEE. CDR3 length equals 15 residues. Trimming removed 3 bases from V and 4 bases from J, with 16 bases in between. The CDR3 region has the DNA TGTGCCAGCAGCGAGGTGTTGGGGGGGTTCTATGGCTACACCTTC. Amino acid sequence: CASSEVLGGFYGYTF.

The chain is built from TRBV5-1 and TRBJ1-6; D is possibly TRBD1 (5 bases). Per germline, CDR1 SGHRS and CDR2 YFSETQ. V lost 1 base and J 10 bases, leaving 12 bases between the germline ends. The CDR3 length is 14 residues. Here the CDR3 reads CASSLFQGESPLHF. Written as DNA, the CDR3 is TGCGCCAGCAGCTTGTTCCAGGGCGAGTCACCCCTCCACTTT. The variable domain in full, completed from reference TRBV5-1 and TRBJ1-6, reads KAGVTQTPRYLIKTRGQQVTLSCSPISGHRSVSWYQQTPGQGLQFLFEYFSETQRNKGNFPGRFSGRQFSNSRSEMNVSTLELGDSALYLCASSLFQGESPLHFGNGTRLTVT.

CDR3 nucleotides: TGTGCCAGCAGCTGGACCGGGACAGGGGGCGGCTATGGCTACACCTTC. Protein product: CASSWTGTGGGYGYTF. The gene calls are TRBV5-4 and TRBJ1-2, with 12 nucleotides matching TRBD1. V lost 3 bases, J lost 4 bases, and 7 bases stayed unmatched. The CDR3 totals 16 residues. Per germline, CDR1 SGHNT and CDR2 YYREEE (reference sequence).

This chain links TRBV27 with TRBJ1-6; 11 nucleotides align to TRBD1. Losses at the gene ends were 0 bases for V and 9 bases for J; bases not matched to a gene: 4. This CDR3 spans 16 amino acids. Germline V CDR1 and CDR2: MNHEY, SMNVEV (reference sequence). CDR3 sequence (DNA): TGTGCCAGCAGTTTATCCACCGGGACAGGGGGTTCACCCCTCCACTTT. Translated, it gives CASSLSTGTGGSPLHF.

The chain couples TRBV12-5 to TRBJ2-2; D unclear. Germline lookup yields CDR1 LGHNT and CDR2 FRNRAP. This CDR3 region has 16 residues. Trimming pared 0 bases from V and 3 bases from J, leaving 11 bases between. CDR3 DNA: TGTGCTAGTGGTTTGGTACCCGTTCGAGACACCGGGGAGCTGTTTTTT. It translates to CASGLVPVRDTGELFF.

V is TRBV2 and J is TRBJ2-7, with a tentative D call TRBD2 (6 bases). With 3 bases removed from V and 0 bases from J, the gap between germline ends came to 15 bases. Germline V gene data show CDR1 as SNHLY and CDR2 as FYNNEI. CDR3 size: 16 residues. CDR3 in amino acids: CASSELADLSSYEQYF. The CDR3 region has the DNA TGTGCCAGCAGTGAGTTAGCGGATTTGAGCTCCTACGAGCAGTACTTC.

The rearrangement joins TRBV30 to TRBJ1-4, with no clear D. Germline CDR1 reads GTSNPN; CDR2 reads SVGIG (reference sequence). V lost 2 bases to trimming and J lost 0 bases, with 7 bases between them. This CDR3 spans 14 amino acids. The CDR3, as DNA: TGTGCCTGGAGTCTAGGTGCAACTAATGAAAAACTGTTTTTT. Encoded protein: CAWSLGATNEKLFF.

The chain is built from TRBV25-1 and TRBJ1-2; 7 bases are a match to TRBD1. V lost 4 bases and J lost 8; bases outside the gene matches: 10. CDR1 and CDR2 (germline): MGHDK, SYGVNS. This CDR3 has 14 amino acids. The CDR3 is CASSGGTVLQGYTF. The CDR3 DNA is TGTGCCAGCAGTGGCGGGACAGTTCTTCAAGGCTACACCTTC.